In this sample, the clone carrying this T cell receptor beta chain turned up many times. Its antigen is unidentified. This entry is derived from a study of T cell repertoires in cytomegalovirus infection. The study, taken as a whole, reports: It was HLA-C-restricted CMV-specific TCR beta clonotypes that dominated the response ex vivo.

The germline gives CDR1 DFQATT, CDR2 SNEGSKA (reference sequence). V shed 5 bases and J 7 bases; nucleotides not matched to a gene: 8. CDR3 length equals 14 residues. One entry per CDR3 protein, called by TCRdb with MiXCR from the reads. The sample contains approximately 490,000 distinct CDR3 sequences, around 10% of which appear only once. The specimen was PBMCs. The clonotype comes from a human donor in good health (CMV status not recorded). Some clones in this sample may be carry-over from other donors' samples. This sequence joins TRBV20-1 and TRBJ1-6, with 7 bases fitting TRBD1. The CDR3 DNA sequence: TGCAGTGCTGAAAGACAGGGCAACAATTCACCCCTCCACTTT. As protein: CSAERQGNNSPLHF.